The sequence of this TCR beta chain was determined in a study of T cell responses to AZD1222 COVID-19 vaccine. Study-level points and caveats: Recipients of two AZD1222 doses showed rising Spike-specific TCR breadth and depth. Only a handful of people who got AZD1222 tested seropositive at baseline. Vaccine-associated CD4 TCRs ranged over spike, dominating at 160-218 and 743-854. It should be noted that donors were predominantly white British and more often female, and clonal diversity was possibly underestimated.

Assay: immunoSEQ multiplex PCR; the TCRdb copy retains only in-frame clones and omits some. The data contain tens of thousands of clones, around three quarters of them seen just once; the ten biggest clones take up 25% to 30%. As for this clone: What it binds is not known.

With V trimmed by 7 bases and J by 5 bases, 12 bases remained unmatched. The germline CDR1 and CDR2 sequences are MNHNS and SASEGT. The CDR3 loop spans 15 amino acids. The material was peripheral blood, obtained 28 days after the second dose of the MenACWY control vaccine. This chain links TRBV6-1 with TRBJ1-2; 8 positions match TRBD1. This sequence originates from an adult who received the MenACWY meningococcal vaccine as a control. Written as DNA, the CDR3 is TGTGCCAGCACAGGGGGCCGCCTTAACTTTTATGGCTACACCTTC. Translated: CASTGGRLNFYGYTF.